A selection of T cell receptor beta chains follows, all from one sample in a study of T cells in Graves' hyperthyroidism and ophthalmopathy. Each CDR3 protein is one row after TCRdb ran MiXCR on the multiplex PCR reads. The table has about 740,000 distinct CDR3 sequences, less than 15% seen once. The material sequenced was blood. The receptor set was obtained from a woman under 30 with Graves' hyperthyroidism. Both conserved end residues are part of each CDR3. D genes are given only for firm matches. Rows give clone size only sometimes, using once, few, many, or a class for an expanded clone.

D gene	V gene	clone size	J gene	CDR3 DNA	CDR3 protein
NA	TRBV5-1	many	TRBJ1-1	TGCGCCAGCAGCTACTACCCGGGACGTTTTTCGAACACTGAAGCTTTCTTT	CASSYYPGRFSNTEAFF
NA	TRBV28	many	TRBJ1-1	TGTGCCAGCACCTCCGTTGGGGGGCGAAGGACTGAAGCTTTCTTT	CASTSVGGRRTEAFF
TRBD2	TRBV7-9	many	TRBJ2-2	TGTGCCAGCAGCTTCTCTGGCGGGACTAGGGGGAGGACCGGGGAGCTGTTTTTT	CASSFSGGTRGRTGELFF
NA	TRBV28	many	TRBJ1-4	TGTGCCAGCACCCGCGGGGGGGTGGAGGAAAAACTGTTTTTT	CASTRGGVEEKLFF
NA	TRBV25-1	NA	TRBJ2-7	TGTGCCAGCAGTGAACAGGGAGTTAGGGGCTACGAGCAGTACTTC	CASSEQGVRGYEQYF
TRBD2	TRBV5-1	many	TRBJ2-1	TGCGCCAGCAGCTTGGGAAACGGGAGGGACAATGAGCAGTTCTTC	CASSLGNGRDNEQFF
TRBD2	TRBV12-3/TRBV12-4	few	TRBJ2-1	TGTGCCAGCAATTCTAGCGGGGGGCCTAGAAATGAGCAGTTCTTC	CASNSSGGPRNEQFF
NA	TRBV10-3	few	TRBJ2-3	TGTGCCATCAGTTGGACAAGCACAGATACGCAGTATTTT	CAISWTSTDTQYF
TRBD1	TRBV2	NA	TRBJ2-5	TGTGCCAGCAGACGGACAGGACCTGAGACCCAGTACTTC	CASRRTGPETQYF
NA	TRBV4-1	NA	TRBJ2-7	TGCGCCAGCAGCTTCGGGGACGGGAGCAATTGGAACGAGCAGTACTTC	CASSFGDGSNWNEQYF
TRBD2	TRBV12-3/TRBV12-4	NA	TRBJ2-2	TGTGCCAGCAGTTTATCGTCTAGCGGGCCCTACGGGGAGCTGTTTTTT	CASSLSSSGPYGELFF
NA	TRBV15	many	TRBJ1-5	TGTGCCACCAGCACAGGAGGGACTGTTAGCAATCAGCCCCAGCATTTT	CATSTGGTVSNQPQHF
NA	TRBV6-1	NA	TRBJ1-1	TGTGCCAGCAGTGAAGATGGACCGTGGAACATGAGCACTGAAGCTTTCTTT	CASSEDGPWNMSTEAFF
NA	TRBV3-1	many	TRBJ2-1	TGTGCCAGCAGCCCGGGCCAGATACGCAATGAGCAGTTCTTC	CASSPGQIRNEQFF
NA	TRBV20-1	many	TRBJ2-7	TGCAGTGCTAGACCGAAGGGGGACCGGGGTTACATCTACGAGCAGTACTTC	CSARPKGDRGYIYEQYF
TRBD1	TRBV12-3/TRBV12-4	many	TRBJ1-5	TGTGCCAGCAGTTTCGACAGGGGCAATCAGCCCCAGCATTTT	CASSFDRGNQPQHF
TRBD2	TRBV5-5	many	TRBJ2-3	TGTGCCAGCAGGTTTAGCGGGAGTGATACGCAGTATTTT	CASRFSGSDTQYF
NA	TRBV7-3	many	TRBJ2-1	TGTGCCAGCAGCCGTAATCGAAGTGGGGCCACGCGTGAGCAGTTCTTC	CASSRNRSGATREQFF
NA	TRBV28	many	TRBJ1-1	TGTGCCAGCAGTCTACAAGGGGAAAGCTACACTGAAGCTTTCTTT	CASSLQGESYTEAFF
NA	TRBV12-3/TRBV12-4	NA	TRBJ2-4	TGTGCCAGCAGCGTCGGGGGAGAGAACATTCAGTACTTC	CASSVGGENIQYF
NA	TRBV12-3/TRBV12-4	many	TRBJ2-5	TGTGCCAGCAGTCCCTCAGGACTGAAAGGCGAGACCCAGTACTTC	CASSPSGLKGETQYF
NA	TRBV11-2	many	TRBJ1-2	TGTGCCAGCAGCCACCTCAGAGGGCCAGGCAGGGATGGCTACACCTTC	CASSHLRGPGRDGYTF
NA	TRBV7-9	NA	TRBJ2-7	TGTGCCAGCAGCTTAGCTCTTCCCGAGCAGTACTTC	CASSLALPEQYF
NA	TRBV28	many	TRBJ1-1	TGTGCCAGCAAGGGGGGCAAGGGGGTCAATGCTTTCTTT	CASKGGKGVNAFF
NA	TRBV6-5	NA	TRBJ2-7	TGCGCCAGCAGTCCCCGGGCTAGCAGAGGGGACGAGCAGTACTTC	CASSPRASRGDEQYF
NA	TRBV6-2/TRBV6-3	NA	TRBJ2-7	TGTGCCAGCACCAATATCCGGGACATAGTATATGGTGAGCAGTACTTC	CASTNIRDIVYGEQYF
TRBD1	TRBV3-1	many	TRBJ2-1	TGTGCCAGCAGCTCCGGGACAGGGTGGTGTGAGCAGTTCTTC	CASSSGTGWCEQFF
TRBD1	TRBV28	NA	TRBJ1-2	TGTGCCAGCAGTTTGTACGACAGGGGTGGCTACACCTTC	CASSLYDRGGYTF
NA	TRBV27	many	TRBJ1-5	TGTGCCAGCAGTTTAGTTACAGGGATTATCTATAGCAATCAGCCCCAGCATTTT	CASSLVTGIIYSNQPQHF
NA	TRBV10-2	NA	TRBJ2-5	TGCGCCAGCAGTGAGTCCGGGGCACAGGGTGTCACGGGGACCCAGTACTTC	CASSESGAQGVTGTQYF
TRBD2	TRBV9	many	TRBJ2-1	TGTGCCAGCAGCCCCACGTCGGGGGGCTCCTACAATGAGCAGTTCTTC	CASSPTSGGSYNEQFF
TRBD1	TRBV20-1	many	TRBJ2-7	TGCAGTGCTAGAGTTCAGGACAGGGGCACCTACGAGCAGTACTTC	CSARVQDRGTYEQYF
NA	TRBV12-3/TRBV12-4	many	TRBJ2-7	TGTGCCAGCACCAAACATCGGAACTACGAGCAGTACTTC	CASTKHRNYEQYF
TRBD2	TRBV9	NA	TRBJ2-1	TGTGCCAGCAGTCCGAAGCCCCGACTAGCGGGTGTCGCTGAGCAGTTCTTC	CASSPKPRLAGVAEQFF
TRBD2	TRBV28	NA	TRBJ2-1	TGTGCCAGCAGTTTACTGGGACTAGCGGATTACAATGAGCAGTTCTTC	CASSLLGLADYNEQFF
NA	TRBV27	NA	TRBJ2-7	TGTGCCAGCAGCCAAATCGGGGTCGGCGACGAGCAGTACTTC	CASSQIGVGDEQYF
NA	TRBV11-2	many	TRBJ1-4	TGTGCCAGCACCGATTACAGGGCTAGCGGAAAACTGTTTTTT	CASTDYRASGKLFF
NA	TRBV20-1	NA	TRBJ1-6	TGCAGTGCTAGCCGACAGCCGAGCTCCTATAATTCACCCCTCCACTTT	CSASRQPSSYNSPLHF
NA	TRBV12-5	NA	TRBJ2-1	TGTGCTAGTGGTTCGTGGGCTGGGGAGCAGTTCTTC	CASGSWAGEQFF
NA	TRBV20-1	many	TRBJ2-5	TGCAGTGCTAGAGATCCAGGGTGGGAGACCCAGTACTTC	CSARDPGWETQYF
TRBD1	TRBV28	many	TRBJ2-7	TGTGCCAGCAGTTTATATGAAGGGGGCACCTACGAGCAGTACTTC	CASSLYEGGTYEQYF
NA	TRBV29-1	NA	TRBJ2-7	TGCAGCGTGGTTATGGGGGTCGAGCAGTACTTC	CSVVMGVEQYF
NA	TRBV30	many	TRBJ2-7	TGTGCCTGGAGCCTACAGGGACCCTCCTACGAGCAGTACTTC	CAWSLQGPSYEQYF
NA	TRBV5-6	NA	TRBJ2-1	TGTGCCAGCAGCTTGGGGCAGGCCTACGAGCAGTTCTTC	CASSLGQAYEQFF
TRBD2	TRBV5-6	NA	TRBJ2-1	TGTGCCAGCACCTTCTGGGGCGGGAGGGCCTATGAGCAGTTCTTC	CASTFWGGRAYEQFF
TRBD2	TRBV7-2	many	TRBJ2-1	TGTGCCAGCAGCTTATTTGGACTAGCGAAAAATGAGCAGTTCTTC	CASSLFGLAKNEQFF
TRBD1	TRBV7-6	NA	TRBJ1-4	TGTGCCAGCAGCGCAGGGGGTGGCGGTGAAAAACTGTTTTTT	CASSAGGGGEKLFF
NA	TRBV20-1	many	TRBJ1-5	TGCAGTGCTAGCGGCGATAGCAATCAGCCCCAGCATTTT	CSASGDSNQPQHF